The rows below give T cell receptor beta chains drawn from one sample of a study of T cell responses to AZD1222 COVID-19 vaccine. Sequenced by immunoSEQ multiplex PCR; TCRdb stores in-frame clones only, minus some. The sample shows around 180,000 clones, 80% to 90% of them seen only once. The input for sequencing was peripheral blood, taken on day 0 of AZD1222 vaccination. These receptor sequences come from an adult in good health. Both conserved end residues are part of each CDR3. A D gene is named only where the DNA matches it firmly. Size values are once, few and many counts, or a class for expanded clones, and some rows have none.

cdr3_aa cdr3_nt v_call clone_size d_call j_call
CASSQGLAGGPVGEQFF TGTGCCAGCAGCCAGGGCCTAGCGGGGGGGCCGGTAGGGGAGCAGTTCTTC TRBV11-2 . TRBD2 TRBJ2-1
CASSLEQGRVRTDTQYF TGTGCCAGCAGCTTAGAACAGGGGAGGGTACGCACAGATACGCAGTATTTT TRBV7-8 . . TRBJ2-3
CASSPTGGKKGADTQYF TGTGCCAGCAGCCCCACGGGGGGGAAAAAGGGGGCAGATACGCAGTATTTT TRBV5-4 . TRBD2 TRBJ2-3
CASSLGRGTTNPLHSPLHF TGTGCCAGCAGCTTAGGGCGGGGGACCACCAACCCCCTTCATTCACCCCTCCACTTT TRBV11-2 . . TRBJ1-6
CASSPRLAGGRERGDTQYF TGTGCCAGCAGCCCCCGACTAGCGGGGGGCCGGGAGAGGGGCGATACGCAGTATTTT TRBV7-2 . TRBD2 TRBJ2-3
CASSQAATDTQYF TGCGCCAGCAGCCAAGCGGCCACAGATACGCAGTATTTT TRBV4-3 . . TRBJ2-3
CASSPADSLNTEAFF TGTGCCAGCAGCCCGGCAGACAGTTTGAACACTGAAGCTTTCTTT TRBV28 . . TRBJ1-1
CASSPSLNEQFF TGTGCCAGCAGCCCCAGCCTAAATGAGCAGTTCTTC TRBV11-2 . . TRBJ2-1
CASSVRGDPQETQYF TGTGCCAGCAGTGTGCGGGGAGACCCTCAAGAGACCCAGTACTTC TRBV27 . . TRBJ2-5
CASSPPGQGAAKNIQYF TGTGCCAGCAGCCCCCCGGGACAGGGGGCCGCCAAAAACATTCAGTACTTC TRBV5-6 . TRBD1 TRBJ2-4
CASSLEHNNEQFF TGTGCCAGCAGCTTAGAACACAACAATGAGCAGTTCTTC TRBV11-3 many . TRBJ2-1
CASAPGYSGANVLTF TGCGCCAGCGCCCCAGGGTACTCTGGGGCCAACGTCCTGACTTTC TRBV4-1 . . TRBJ2-6
CASSLGRGNGQFF TGTGCCAGCAGCCTAGGACGGGGGAATGGGCAGTTCTTC TRBV9 . . TRBJ2-1
CASGPGTGYEKLFF TGTGCCAGTGGCCCCGGGACAGGGTATGAAAAACTGTTTTTT TRBV4-2 . TRBD1 TRBJ1-4
CASSWGNRNNSPLHF TGTGCCAGCAGTTGGGGAAACAGAAATAATTCACCCCTCCACTTT TRBV6-5 . . TRBJ1-6
CASSPLASGGTRNEQFF TGTGCCAGCTCACCCCTGGCTAGCGGGGGTACACGCAATGAGCAGTTCTTC TRBV18 . TRBD2 TRBJ2-1
CASSNQPQHF TGTGCCAGCAGTAATCAGCCCCAGCATTTT TRBV6-5 . . TRBJ1-5
CASSYDLRGGQPQHF TGTGCCAGCAGTTACGACCTTAGGGGGGGTCAGCCCCAGCATTTT TRBV6-2/TRBV6-3 . . TRBJ1-5
CASSEVLRGLASNEQFF TGTGCCAGCAGTGAAGTCCTTAGGGGACTAGCATCCAATGAGCAGTTCTTC TRBV6-1 few TRBD2 TRBJ2-1
CASRPSGQGPVSGGYTF TGCGCCAGCAGGCCCTCGGGACAGGGACCCGTCTCCGGTGGCTACACCTTC TRBV5-1 once TRBD1 TRBJ1-2
CASSFGVSYEQYF TGTGCCAGCAGCTTCGGCGTATCCTACGAGCAGTACTTC TRBV11-3 once . TRBJ2-7
CSVARGGMFTEAFF TGCAGCGTTGCCAGAGGGGGGATGTTCACTGAAGCTTTCTTT TRBV29-1 . . TRBJ1-1
CASSLEGPTLAVALHF TGCGCCAGCAGCTTGGAAGGACCCACACTTGCAGTAGCCCTCCACTTT TRBV5-1 . . TRBJ1-6
CASSLGGAQHF TGTGCCAGCAGTTTGGGTGGGGCCCAGCATTTT TRBV12-3/TRBV12-4 . . TRBJ1-5
CASSQGSWGNEQFF TGTGCCAGCAGCCAAGGAAGTTGGGGCAATGAGCAGTTCTTC TRBV14 . . TRBJ2-1
CASSLGGNYGYTF TGTGCCAGCAGCCTGGGAGGGAACTATGGCTACACCTTC TRBV5-6 . . TRBJ1-2
CSARLGVEAFF TGCAGTGCTCGACTCGGAGTCGAAGCTTTCTTT TRBV20-1 . . TRBJ1-1
CASSFSRGYTF TGTGCCAGCAGTTTTAGTCGTGGCTACACCTTC TRBV12-3/TRBV12-4 . . TRBJ1-2
CASAKEQQNYEQYF TGTGCCAGCGCTAAAGAACAGCAGAACTACGAGCAGTACTTC TRBV2 . . TRBJ2-7
CASSMFTKRTRSYEQYF TGTGCCAGCAGCATGTTCACTAAGCGAACAAGATCCTACGAGCAGTACTTC TRBV3-1/TRBV3-2 once . TRBJ2-7
CASALQGETEAFF TGTGCCAGCGCTCTACAGGGGGAAACTGAAGCTTTCTTT TRBV7-9 few TRBD1 TRBJ1-1
CASSIAGGQESYNEQFF TGTGCCAGTAGTATAGCGGGGGGCCAGGAATCCTACAATGAGCAGTTCTTC TRBV19 . . TRBJ2-1
CASSLRDRGGTYEQYF TGTGCCAGCAGTCTCCGGGACAGAGGAGGGACATACGAGCAGTACTTC TRBV27 . . TRBJ2-7
CASTPTDWNTEAFF TGTGCCAGCACCCCAACGGATTGGAACACTGAAGCTTTCTTT TRBV9 . . TRBJ1-1
CASSLAEGGSTDTQYF TGCGCCAGCAGCTTGGCCGAGGGCGGGTCCACAGATACGCAGTATTTT TRBV5-1 . . TRBJ2-3
CASSLPRTGAQYGYTF TGTGCCAGCAGTCTGCCAAGGACAGGGGCACAATATGGCTACACCTTC TRBV5-6 . TRBD1 TRBJ1-2
CASRYRANTEAFF TGTGCCAGCAGGTACAGAGCGAACACTGAAGCTTTCTTT TRBV3-1/TRBV3-2 . . TRBJ1-1
CASWDRASVTIYF TGTGCCAGTTGGGACAGGGCAAGCGTCACCATATATTTT TRBV2 . TRBD1 TRBJ1-3
CASSFSSNQPQHF TGTGCCAGCAGCTTTTCCAGTAATCAGCCCCAGCATTTT TRBV7-9 once . TRBJ1-5
CASSWTGADYGYTF TGTGCCAGCTCATGGACAGGGGCAGACTATGGCTACACCTTC TRBV6-5 . TRBD1 TRBJ1-2
CAGRGPAGAFQPQHF TGTGCCGGCAGAGGGCCGGCAGGGGCTTTTCAGCCCCAGCATTTT TRBV2 . . TRBJ1-5
CASSYAGRYSNQPQHF TGTGCCAGCAGTTACGCTGGGAGGTATAGCAATCAGCCCCAGCATTTT TRBV6-2/TRBV6-3 . . TRBJ1-5
CASSIRETGSPLHF TGTGCCAGCAGTATCAGGGAGACGGGTTCACCCCTCCACTTT TRBV6-5 . . TRBJ1-6
CASSLLSAGGNEQFF TGTGCCAGCAGTTTACTTAGCGCCGGTGGGAATGAGCAGTTCTTC TRBV27 . . TRBJ2-1
CATSRDWTGARGADNRNTIYF TGTGCCACCAGCAGAGATTGGACAGGGGCCCGCGGGGCCGACAATAGAAACACCATATATTTT TRBV15 . TRBD1 TRBJ1-3
CASSRLAGETQYF TGTGCCAGCAGTCGACTAGCGGGCGAGACCCAGTACTTC TRBV6-8 . TRBD2 TRBJ2-5
CASSFDKSPQYF TGCGCCAGCAGCTTCGACAAGAGCCCGCAGTATTTT TRBV5-1 . . TRBJ2-3
CASSEPDGNTEAFF TGTGCCAGCAGTGAACCCGACGGGAACACTGAAGCTTTCTTT TRBV6-1 . . TRBJ1-1
CAISEWKGDTQYF TGTGCCATCAGTGAGTGGAAGGGTGATACGCAGTATTTT TRBV10-3 once . TRBJ2-3
CASSPQVYGYTF TGTGCCAGCAGTCCTCAGGTATACGGCTACACCTTC TRBV28 . . TRBJ1-2
CASSYNGGTNTGELFF TGTGCCAGCTCATACAACGGGGGGACGAACACCGGGGAGCTGTTTTTT TRBV18 . TRBD2 TRBJ2-2
CASSIVGRRSTEAFF TGTGCCAGTAGTATAGTTGGCAGGAGGAGCACTGAAGCTTTCTTT TRBV19 . . TRBJ1-1
CASSPNPDRGYTGELFF TGTGCCAGCAGCCCAAACCCCGACAGGGGGTACACCGGGGAGCTGTTTTTT TRBV7-6 . TRBD1 TRBJ2-2
CASSGQGNQPQHF TGTGCCAGCTCAGGGCAGGGGAATCAGCCCCAGCATTTT TRBV25-1 . . TRBJ1-5